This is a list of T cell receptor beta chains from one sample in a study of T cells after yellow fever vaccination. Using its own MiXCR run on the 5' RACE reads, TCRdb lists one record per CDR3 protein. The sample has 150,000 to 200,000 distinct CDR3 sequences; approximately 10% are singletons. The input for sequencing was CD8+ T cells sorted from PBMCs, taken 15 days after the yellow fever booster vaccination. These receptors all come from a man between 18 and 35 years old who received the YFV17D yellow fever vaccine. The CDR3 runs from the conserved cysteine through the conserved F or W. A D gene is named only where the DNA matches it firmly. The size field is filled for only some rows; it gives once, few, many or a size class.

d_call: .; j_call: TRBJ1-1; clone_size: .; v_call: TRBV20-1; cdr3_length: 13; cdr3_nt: TGCAGTGCGCGGGTGGTGATGAACACTGAAGCTTTCTTT; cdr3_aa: CSARVVMNTEAFF
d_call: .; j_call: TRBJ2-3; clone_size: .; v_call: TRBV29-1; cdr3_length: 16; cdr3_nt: TGCAGCGTTGAAGATGGCCGGGCCCTCGCGGCAGATACGCAGTATTTT; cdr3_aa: CSVEDGRALAADTQYF
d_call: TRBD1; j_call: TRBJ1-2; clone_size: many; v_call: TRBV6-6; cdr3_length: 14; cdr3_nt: TGTGCCAGCATTATTAAAGGGACAGGGCGGGGCTACACCTTC; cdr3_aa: CASIIKGTGRGYTF
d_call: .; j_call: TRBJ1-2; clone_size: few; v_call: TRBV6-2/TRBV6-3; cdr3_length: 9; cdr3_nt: TGTGCCAGCGGAATCGGCTACACCTTC; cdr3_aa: CASGIGYTF
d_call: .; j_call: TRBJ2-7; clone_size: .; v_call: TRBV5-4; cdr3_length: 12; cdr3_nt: TGTGCCAGCAGCTTTCACGACTACGAGCAGTACTTC; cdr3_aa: CASSFHDYEQYF
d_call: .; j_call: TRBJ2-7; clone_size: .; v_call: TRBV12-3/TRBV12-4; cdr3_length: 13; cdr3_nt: TGTGCCAGCAGTTTAATGGGATCGGACGAGCAGTACTTC; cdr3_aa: CASSLMGSDEQYF
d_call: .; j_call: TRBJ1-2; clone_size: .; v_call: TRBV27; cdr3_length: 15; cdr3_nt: TGTGCCAGCAGTCGCGGCTCCACTTTTAACTATGGCTACACCTTC; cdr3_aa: CASSRGSTFNYGYTF
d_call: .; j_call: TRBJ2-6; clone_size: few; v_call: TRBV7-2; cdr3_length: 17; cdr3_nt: TGTGCCAGCAGAGGGTCAGACCATAGCTCTGGGGCCAACGTCCTGACTTTC; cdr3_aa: CASRGSDHSSGANVLTF
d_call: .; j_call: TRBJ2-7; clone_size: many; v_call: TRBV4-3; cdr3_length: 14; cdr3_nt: TGCGCCAGCAGTACAAGGGGCAAGACCTACGAGCAGTACTTC; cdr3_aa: CASSTRGKTYEQYF
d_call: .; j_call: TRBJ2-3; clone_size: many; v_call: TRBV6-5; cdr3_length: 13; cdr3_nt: TGTGCCAGCAGTCACATACGGCAGGATACGCAGTATTTT; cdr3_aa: CASSHIRQDTQYF
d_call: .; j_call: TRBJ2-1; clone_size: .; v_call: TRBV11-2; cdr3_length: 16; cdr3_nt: TGTGCCAGCAGCTTAGTAGGTCGTGTAGGGTACAATGAGCAGTTCTTC; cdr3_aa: CASSLVGRVGYNEQFF
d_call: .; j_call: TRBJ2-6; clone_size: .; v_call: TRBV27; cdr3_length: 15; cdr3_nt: TGTGCCAGCAGTTTAGGGAGCTCTGGGGCCAACGTCCTGACTTTC; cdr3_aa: CASSLGSSGANVLTF
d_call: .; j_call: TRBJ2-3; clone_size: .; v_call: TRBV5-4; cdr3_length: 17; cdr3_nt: TGTGCCAGCAGCTTGGTCGGAGACGTGACTAGCACAGATACGCAGTATTTT; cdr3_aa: CASSLVGDVTSTDTQYF
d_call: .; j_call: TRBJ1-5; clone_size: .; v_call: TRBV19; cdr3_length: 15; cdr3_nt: TGTGCCAGTCGTGATACACGGGGGAGCAATCAGCCCCAGCATTTT; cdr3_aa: CASRDTRGSNQPQHF
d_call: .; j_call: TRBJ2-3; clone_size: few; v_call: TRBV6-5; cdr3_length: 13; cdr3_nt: TGTGCCAGCAGTTACTTCGTAGGGGATACGCAGTATTTT; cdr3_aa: CASSYFVGDTQYF
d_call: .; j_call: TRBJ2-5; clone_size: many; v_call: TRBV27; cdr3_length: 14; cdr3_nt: TGTGCCAGCAGTTTATACGGGTACCAAGAGACCCAGTACTTC; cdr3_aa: CASSLYGYQETQYF
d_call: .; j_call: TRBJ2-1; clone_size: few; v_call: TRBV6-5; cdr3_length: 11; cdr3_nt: TGTGCCAGCAGTCGGGGATTCGAGCAGTTCTTC; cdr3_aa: CASSRGFEQFF
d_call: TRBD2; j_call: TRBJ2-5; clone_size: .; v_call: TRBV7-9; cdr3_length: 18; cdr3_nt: TGTGCCAGCAGCAAAGGCCTCGGGAGCGGGAAAAGCCAGGAGACCCAGTACTTC; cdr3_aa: CASSKGLGSGKSQETQYF
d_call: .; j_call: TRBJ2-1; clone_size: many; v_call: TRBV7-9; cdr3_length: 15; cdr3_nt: TGTGCCAGCAGCTTAAATCGGCAGGGTTACAATGAGCAGTTCTTC; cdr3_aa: CASSLNRQGYNEQFF